This record concerns one TCR beta chain sequence. Its antigen is undetermined. This record belongs to a study of cytomegalovirus exposure and HLA in healthy donors. Overall study results and limits: As was reported, the classifier diagnosed cytomegalovirus status with high specificity and sensitivity.

Trimming pared 3 bases from V and 5 bases from J, leaving 13 bases between. In germline, CDR1 is PRHDT, CDR2 FYEKMQ (reference sequence). The CDR3 loop spans 14 amino acids. The PCR used 60 Vbeta and 13 Jbeta primers. Clones were read by immunoSEQ multiplex PCR, and TCRdb kept only the in-frame ones, dropping some. The record lists under 200,000 clones, of which the ten most abundant hold approximately 6.5%. The TCR originated in a young man in good health and CMV-seronegative. The J gene is TRBJ1-1, the V gene TRBV13; D is uncertain. The sample comprised PBMCs. The CDR3 coding sequence is TGTGCCAGCAGCTTCGGCCAGGACTCTACTGAAGCTTTCTTT. This codes for CASSFGQDSTEAFF.